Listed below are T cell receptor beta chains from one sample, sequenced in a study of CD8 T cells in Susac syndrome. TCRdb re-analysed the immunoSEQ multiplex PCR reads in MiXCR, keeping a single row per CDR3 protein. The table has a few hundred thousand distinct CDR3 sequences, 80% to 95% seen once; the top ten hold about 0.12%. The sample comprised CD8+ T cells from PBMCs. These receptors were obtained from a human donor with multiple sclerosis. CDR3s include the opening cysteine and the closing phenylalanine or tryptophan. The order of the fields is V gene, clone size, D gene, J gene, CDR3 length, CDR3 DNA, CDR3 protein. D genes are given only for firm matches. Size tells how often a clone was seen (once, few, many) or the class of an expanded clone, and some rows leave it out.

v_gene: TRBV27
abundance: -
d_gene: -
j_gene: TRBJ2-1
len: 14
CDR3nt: TGTGCCAGCAAACAGTCAAGCTCCTACAATGAGCAGTTCTTC
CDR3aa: CASKQSSSYNEQFF

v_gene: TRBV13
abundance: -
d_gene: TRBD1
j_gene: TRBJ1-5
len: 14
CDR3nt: TGTGCCAGCAGCAAACAGGGGTTGGATCAGCCCCAGCATTTT
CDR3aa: CASSKQGLDQPQHF

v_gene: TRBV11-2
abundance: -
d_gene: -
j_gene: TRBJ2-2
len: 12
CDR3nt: TGTGCCAGCAGCTGGGGGGACGGGGAGCTGTTTTTT
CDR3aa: CASSWGDGELFF

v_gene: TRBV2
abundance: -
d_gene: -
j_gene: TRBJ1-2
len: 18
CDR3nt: TGTGCCAGCAGTGGCCTTATTTCTACCTCGACAGTCGACTATGGCTACACCTTC
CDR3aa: CASSGLISTSTVDYGYTF

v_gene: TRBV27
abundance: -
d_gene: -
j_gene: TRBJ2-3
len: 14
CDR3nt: TGTGCCAGCAGTTTGGCGATAAGCACAGATACGCAGTATTTT
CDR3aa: CASSLAISTDTQYF

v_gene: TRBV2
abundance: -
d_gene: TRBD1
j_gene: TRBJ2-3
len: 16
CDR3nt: TGTGCCAGCCCAGGGGGACCGGGACAGGGGGCTGATACGCAGTATTTT
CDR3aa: CASPGGPGQGADTQYF

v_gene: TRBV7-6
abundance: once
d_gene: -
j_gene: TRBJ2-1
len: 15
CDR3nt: TGTGCCAGCAGCTTAGTGGGTGGGCCGGACAATGAGCAGTTCTTC
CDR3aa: CASSLVGGPDNEQFF

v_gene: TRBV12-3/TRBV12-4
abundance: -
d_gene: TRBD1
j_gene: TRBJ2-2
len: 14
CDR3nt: TGTGCCAGCAGTACAGGGGTTTATACCGGGGAGCTGTTTTTT
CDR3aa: CASSTGVYTGELFF

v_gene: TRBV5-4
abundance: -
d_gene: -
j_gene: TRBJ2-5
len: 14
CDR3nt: TGTGCCAGCAGCCCGAGGGTAGCGGAAGAGACCCAGTACTTC
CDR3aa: CASSPRVAEETQYF

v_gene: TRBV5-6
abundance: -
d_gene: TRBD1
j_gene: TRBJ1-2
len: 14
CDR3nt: TGTGCCAGCAGTTCTTCAGGGACAGGCTATGGCTACACCTTC
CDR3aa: CASSSSGTGYGYTF

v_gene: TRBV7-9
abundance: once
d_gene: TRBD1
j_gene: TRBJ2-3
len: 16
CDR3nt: TGTGCCAGCAGCTTCGGCGGTGACAGGGGACCAGATACGCAGTATTTT
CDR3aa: CASSFGGDRGPDTQYF

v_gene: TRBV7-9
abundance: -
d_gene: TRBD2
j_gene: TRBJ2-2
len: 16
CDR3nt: TGTGCCAGCAGCTTTAGGGAGGGCCTGAACACCGGGGAGCTGTTTTTT
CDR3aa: CASSFREGLNTGELFF

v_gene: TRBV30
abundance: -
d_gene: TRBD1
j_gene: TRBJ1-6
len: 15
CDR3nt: TGTGCCTGGACAGGGGGCAAATCAAATAATTCACCCCTCCACTTT
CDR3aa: CAWTGGKSNNSPLHF

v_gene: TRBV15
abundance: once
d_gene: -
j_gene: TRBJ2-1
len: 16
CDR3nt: TGTGCCACCAGCAGACCCCCGGGACCGGGAGACAATGAGCAGTTCTTC
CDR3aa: CATSRPPGPGDNEQFF

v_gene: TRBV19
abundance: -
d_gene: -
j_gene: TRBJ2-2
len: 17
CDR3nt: TGTGCCAGGGGGAATAAAGGGGGGACGCAGTTCACCGGGGAGCTGTTTTTT
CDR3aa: CARGNKGGTQFTGELFF

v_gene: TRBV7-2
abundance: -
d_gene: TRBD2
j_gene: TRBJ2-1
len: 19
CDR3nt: TGTGCCAGCAGCTTAGTATCGGGACTAGCGGGGGCCTTCTACAATGAGCAGTTCTTC
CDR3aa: CASSLVSGLAGAFYNEQFF

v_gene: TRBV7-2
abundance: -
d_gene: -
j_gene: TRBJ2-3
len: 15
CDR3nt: TGTGCCAGCAGCTTAATTCTCCTTACAGGGGATACGCAGTATTTT
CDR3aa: CASSLILLTGDTQYF

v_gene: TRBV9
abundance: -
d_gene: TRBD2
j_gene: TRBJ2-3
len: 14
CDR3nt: TGTGCCAGCACCCCGGGAGGGGGCACAGATACGCAGTATTTT
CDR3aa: CASTPGGGTDTQYF

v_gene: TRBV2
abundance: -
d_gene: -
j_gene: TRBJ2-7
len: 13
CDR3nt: TGTGCCAGCAGTTCGACCGGAGGGGCCGCTCAGGGGTTC
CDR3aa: CASSSTGGAAQGF

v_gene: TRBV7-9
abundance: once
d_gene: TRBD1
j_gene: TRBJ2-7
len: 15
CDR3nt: TGTGCCAGCAGCTCTCGACAGGGGAAGGTGTTCGAGCAGTACTTC
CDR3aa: CASSSRQGKVFEQYF

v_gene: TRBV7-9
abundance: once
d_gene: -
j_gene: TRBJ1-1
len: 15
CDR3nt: TGTGCCAGCAGCCACCAGTGGACAGAAGAGACTGAAGCTTTCTTT
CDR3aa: CASSHQWTEETEAFF

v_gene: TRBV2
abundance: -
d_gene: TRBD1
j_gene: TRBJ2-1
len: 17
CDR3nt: TGTGCCAGCAGAACGCCGGGACAGGGGGTTTTTCCAGGCTTCCAGTTCTTC
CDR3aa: CASRTPGQGVFPGFQFF

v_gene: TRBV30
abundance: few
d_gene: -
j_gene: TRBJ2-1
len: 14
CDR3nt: TGTGCCTGGGCCCGGGACTCGGCGTACAATGAGCAGTTCTTC
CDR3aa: CAWARDSAYNEQFF

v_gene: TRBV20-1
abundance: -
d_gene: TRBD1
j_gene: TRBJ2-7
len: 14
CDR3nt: TGCAGTGCTATCCAGACAGGGGGCGGATACGAGCAGTACTTC
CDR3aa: CSAIQTGGGYEQYF

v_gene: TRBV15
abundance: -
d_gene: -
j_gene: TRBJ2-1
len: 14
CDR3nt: TGTGCCACCAGCTCCACTCGAGGCTTCCATGAGCAGTTCTTC
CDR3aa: CATSSTRGFHEQFF

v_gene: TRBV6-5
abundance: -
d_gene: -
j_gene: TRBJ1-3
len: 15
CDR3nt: TGTGCCAGCAGTTACTCGGAAGGGGAAGGAAACACCATATATTTT
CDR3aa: CASSYSEGEGNTIYF

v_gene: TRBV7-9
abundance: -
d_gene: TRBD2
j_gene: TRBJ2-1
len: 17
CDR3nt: TGTGCCAGCAGCTCTGGGTCGGGGGGGACGCTGGGCGATGAGCAGTTCTTC
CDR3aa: CASSSGSGGTLGDEQFF

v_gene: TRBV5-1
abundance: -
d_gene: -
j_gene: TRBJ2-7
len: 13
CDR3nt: TGCGCCAGCAGCTTGGGAGTCAACTACGAGCAGTACTTC
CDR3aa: CASSLGVNYEQYF

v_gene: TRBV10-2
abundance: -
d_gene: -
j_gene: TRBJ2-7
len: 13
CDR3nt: TGCGCCAGCAGCGGACTCGTTTCTTACGAGCAGTACTTC
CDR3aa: CASSGLVSYEQYF

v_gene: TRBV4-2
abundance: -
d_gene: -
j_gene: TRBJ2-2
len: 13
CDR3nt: TGTGCCAGCAGCCAAGGACTTGGCGGGGAGCTGTTTTTT
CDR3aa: CASSQGLGGELFF

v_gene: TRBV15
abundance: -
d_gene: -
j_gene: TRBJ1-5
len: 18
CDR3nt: TGTGCCACCAGCAGAAAATACGGGACGGAGAATAGCAATCAGCCCCAGCATTTT
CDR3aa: CATSRKYGTENSNQPQHF

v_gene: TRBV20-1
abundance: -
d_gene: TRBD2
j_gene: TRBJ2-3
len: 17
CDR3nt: TGCAGTGCAAACGGACTAGCGGGAGGGCCTACATCAGATACGCAGTATTTT
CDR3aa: CSANGLAGGPTSDTQYF

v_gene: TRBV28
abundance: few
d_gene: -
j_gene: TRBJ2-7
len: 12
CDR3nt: TGTGCCAGCACACAGAGGGGGAACGAGCAGTACTTC
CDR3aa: CASTQRGNEQYF

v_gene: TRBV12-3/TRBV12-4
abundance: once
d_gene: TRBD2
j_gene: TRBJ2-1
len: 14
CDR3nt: TGTGCCAGCAGTCTCACTAGGGCAGCGGGGGAGCAGTTCTTC
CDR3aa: CASSLTRAAGEQFF

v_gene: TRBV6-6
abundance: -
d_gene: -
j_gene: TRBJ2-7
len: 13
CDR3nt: TGTGCCAGCAGTGAGGTGCAGTACTACGAGCAGTACTTC
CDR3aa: CASSEVQYYEQYF

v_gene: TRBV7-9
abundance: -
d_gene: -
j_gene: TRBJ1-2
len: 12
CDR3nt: TGTGCCAGCAGCTCGACCGCAAGTGGCTACACCTTC
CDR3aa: CASSSTASGYTF

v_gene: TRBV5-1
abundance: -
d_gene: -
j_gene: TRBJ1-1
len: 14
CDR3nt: TGCGCCAGCAGCTTCACGGACATGAACACTGAAGCTTTCTTT
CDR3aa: CASSFTDMNTEAFF

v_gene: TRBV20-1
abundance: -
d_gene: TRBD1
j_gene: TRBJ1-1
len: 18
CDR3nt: TGCAGTGCTAGAGATAGTAGCGGGAGGGACAGAGGGATTACTGAAGCTTTCTTT
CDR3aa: CSARDSSGRDRGITEAFF

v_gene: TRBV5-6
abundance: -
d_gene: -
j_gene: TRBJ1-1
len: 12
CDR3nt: TGTGCCAGCAGTGTCGGACAAGCTGAAGCTTTCTTT
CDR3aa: CASSVGQAEAFF

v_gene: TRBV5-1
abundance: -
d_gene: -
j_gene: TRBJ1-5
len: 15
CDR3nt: TGCGCCAGCAGCTTAGAAGGGGATAGCAATCAGCCCCAGCATTTT
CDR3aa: CASSLEGDSNQPQHF

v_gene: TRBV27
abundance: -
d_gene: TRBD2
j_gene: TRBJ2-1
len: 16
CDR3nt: TGTGCCAGTACTACCCCGGGACTAGCGGACTACAATGAGCAGTTCTTC
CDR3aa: CASTTPGLADYNEQFF

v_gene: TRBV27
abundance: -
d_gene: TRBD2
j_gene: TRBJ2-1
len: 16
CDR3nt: TGTGCCAGCAGGGTATTTAGCGGGAGGGGCGACAATGAGCAGTTCTTC
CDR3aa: CASRVFSGRGDNEQFF